These 29 T cell receptor beta chains share one sample of origin, sequenced in a study of CD8 T cells in Susac syndrome. Random hexamers were used to reverse transcribe an amount of roughly 0.45 to 1 ug RNA. Using its own MiXCR run on the immunoSEQ multiplex PCR reads, TCRdb lists one record per CDR3 protein. The table has about 66,000 distinct CDR3 sequences, 90% to 95% seen once. Sequencing was done on a sample of CD8+ T cells from PBMCs. The receptors here all came from a human donor with multiple sclerosis.

V is TRBV29-1 and J is TRBJ2-6; D might be TRBD1 or TRBD2, each matching 5 bases. Germline V gene data show CDR1 as SQVTM and CDR2 as ANQGSEA. This CDR3 contains 16 residues. Trimming stripped 4 bases from V and 1 base from J, with 14 bases between. CDR3 in DNA: TGCAGCGTTGGGGACGCAACGACATCTGGGGCCAACGTCCTGACTTTC. This gives the protein CSVGDATTSGANVLTF. Supplemented by reference TRBV29-1 and TRBJ2-6, the full variable domain reads SAVISQKPSRDICQRGTSLTIQCQVDSQVTMMFWYRQQPGQSLTLIATANQGSEATYESGFVIDKFPISRPNLTFSTLTVSNMSPEDSSIYLCSVGDATTSGANVLTFGAGSRLTVL.

The chain couples TRBV9 to TRBJ1-2, with D hard to call. Trimming shortened V by 4 bases and J by 2 bases, and 12 bases separated the two germline ends. This CDR3 comprises 14 residues. Germline assignment: CDR1 SGDLS and CDR2 YYNGEE. Here the CDR3 reads CASSPGTVNYGYTF. The CDR3 bases are TGTGCCAGCAGCCCGGGAACAGTAAACTATGGCTACACCTTC.

The chain uses TRBV7-9 and TRBJ2-1; no firm D call. This CDR3 region has 14 residues. Germline values: CDR1 SEHNR, CDR2 FQNEAQ (reference sequence). The V and J ends lost 3 bases and 4 bases respectively, with 10 bases between them. For the CDR3, the DNA is TGTGCCAGCAGCTTTGCAGTCGGGTACAATGAGCAGTTCTTC. It translates to CASSFAVGYNEQFF.

The chain joins TRBV29-1 to TRBJ1-1; unclear D gene. The CDR3 loop spans 10 amino acids. V was trimmed by 4 bases and J by 5 bases, leaving 5 bases between them. Germline loops: CDR1 SQVTM, CDR2 ANQGSEA. The DNA for the CDR3 is TGCAGCGTTGTGATTACTGAAGCTTTCTTT. It yields the protein CSVVITEAFF.

The rearrangement joins TRBV7-9 to TRBJ2-1; TRBD2 matches at 9 bases. Germline CDR1 SEHNR, CDR2 FQNEAQ (reference sequence). Trimming took 5 bases from V and 8 from J; bases not matched to a gene: 13. This CDR3 region has 16 residues. CDR3 sequence reads: CASSPDHTGLADEQFF. The CDR3 nucleotides read TGTGCCAGCAGCCCAGACCATACGGGACTAGCCGATGAGCAGTTCTTC.

V usage is TRBV12-3 or TRBV12-4 and J usage is TRBJ2-3, with 8 nucleotides matching TRBD2. J was trimmed by 7 bases and V by 6 bases; bases with no gene match: 15. This CDR3 comprises 16 residues. CDR3 amino acids: CASSRLRSGGVNTQYF. CDR3 nucleotide sequence: TGTGCCAGCAGCCGGTTGCGCAGCGGGGGTGTGAATACGCAGTATTTT.

This chain uses TRBV5-4 with TRBJ2-1; TRBD1 aligns across 8 bases. Per the germline V gene, CDR1 is SGHNT and CDR2 is YYREEE (reference sequence). The V gene end was trimmed by 3 bases and the J gene end by 8 bases; junction bases not matched to a gene: 7. The CDR3 spans 14 residues. The CDR3 nucleotides are TGTGCCAGCAGCTCTGGACAGGGATGGGATGAGCAGTTCTTC. Amino acids: CASSSGQGWDEQFF.

The V and J genes are TRBV13 and TRBJ1-1; D is unresolved. The CDR3 has 13 amino acids. In germline, CDR1 is PRHDT, CDR2 FYEKMQ (reference sequence). Trimming shortened V by 5 bases and J by 1 base, and 8 bases separated the two germline ends. The CDR3 is CASSADANTEAFF. CDR3 in DNA: TGTGCCAGCAGCGCCGACGCGAACACTGAAGCTTTCTTT.

This clonotype was found once. The rearrangement joins TRBV5-4 to TRBJ2-7; D unresolved. Germline V gives CDR1 SGHNT, CDR2 YYREEE (reference sequence). This CDR3 comprises 15 residues. V lost 0 bases, J lost 0 bases, and 10 bases lay in between. The chain's CDR3 is CASSLVDKSSYEQYF. The CDR3 coding sequence is TGTGCCAGCAGCTTGGTCGACAAATCCTCCTACGAGCAGTACTTC.

The chain uses TRBV15 and TRBJ1-5; D is unresolved. Germline CDR1 is LNHNV and CDR2 is YYDKDF (reference sequence). V lost 5 bases, J lost 0 bases, and 8 bases lay in between. This CDR3 spans 14 amino acids. The CDR3 loop is CATSRTDSNQPQHF. The CDR3, as DNA: TGTGCCACCAGCCGGACGGATAGCAATCAGCCCCAGCATTTT.

The chain is built from TRBV15 and TRBJ2-1; D not certain. Germline V gene sequence: CDR1 LNHNV, CDR2 YYDKDF (reference sequence). The CDR3 is made up of 14 amino acids. Trimming left V 8 bases short and J 5 bases short, with 16 bases between. CDR3 DNA sequence: TGTGCCACCTCCCCTGCGTGGACCGACAATGAGCAGTTCTTC. Protein product: CATSPAWTDNEQFF.

The V and J genes are TRBV12-3 or TRBV12-4 and TRBJ2-1, with unresolved D. The CDR3 is 10 residues long. Trimming cost V 2 bases and J 9 bases, with 2 bases left between them. The CDR3 DNA follows: TGTGCCAGCAGTTTAACTGAGCAGTTCTTC. Protein sequence: CASSLTEQFF.

This clonotype was observed once. The J gene is TRBJ1-5, the V gene TRBV5-1; D might be TRBD1 (6 bases). Germline CDR1 is SGHRS and CDR2 is YFSETQ. Trimming shortened V by 0 bases and J by 4 bases, and 11 bases separated the two germline ends. The CDR3 runs 15 residues. The CDR3 protein is CASSLGRDKNQPQHF. CDR3 DNA: TGCGCCAGCAGCTTGGGGCGGGACAAGAATCAGCCCCAGCATTTT.

This chain links TRBV25-1 with TRBJ1-2; TRBD1 might be the D (6 bases). From germline, CDR1 is MGHDK and CDR2 SYGVNS. The CDR3 loop spans 11 amino acids. Written as DNA, the CDR3 is TGTGCTCCGGGGGCCGGCGGTGGCTACACCTTC. Translation: CAPGAGGGYTF.

The chain combines TRBV13 with TRBJ2-5; 7 nucleotides line up with TRBD1. The J segment lost 4 bases and the V segment lost 1 base, leaving 3 bases of the junction unmatched. The CDR3 runs 14 residues. Germline V gene lookup returns CDR1 PRHDT and CDR2 FYEKMQ (reference sequence). The CDR3 here is CASSLDRGGETQYF. As DNA, the CDR3 is TGTGCCAGCAGCTTAGACAGGGGCGGAGAGACCCAGTACTTC.

The chain links TRBV7-9 to TRBJ2-3, with 7 bases that match TRBD2. The length of the CDR3 is 16 residues. CDR1 and CDR2 from the germline V gene are SEHNR and FQNEAQ (reference sequence). V gave up 5 bases and J gave up 0 bases; unmatched junction bases: 8. CDR3 nucleotide sequence: TGTGCCAGCAGCCAAGAGCGGGGCCCTAGCACAGATACGCAGTATTTT. Its protein is CASSQERGPSTDTQYF.

This clonotype was seen once. J is TRBJ2-7 and V is TRBV20-1; 8 bases map to TRBD1. The length of the CDR3 is 15 residues. Trimming took 2 bases from V and 0 from J; bases not matched to a gene: 6. CDR1 is DFQATT, CDR2 SNEGSKA, per germline (reference sequence). The CDR3 is CSARPIQGVSYEQYF. CDR3 sequence (DNA): TGCAGTGCTAGACCAATACAGGGGGTCTCCTACGAGCAGTACTTC.

This clonotype is a singleton in its sample. This chain links TRBV24-1 with TRBJ2-1; D uncertain. CDR3 length equals 13 residues. V lost 5 bases to trimming and J lost 8 bases, with 12 bases between them. The V gene's germline CDR1 is KGHDR and CDR2 SFDVKD. The CDR3 region is CATSAGWGDEQFF. The CDR3 bases are TGTGCCACCAGTGCCGGCTGGGGTGATGAGCAGTTCTTC.

This clonotype is a singleton in its sample. The chain is built from TRBV11-1 and TRBJ2-7; 12 nucleotides line up with TRBD2. The V segment lost 5 bases and the J segment 2 bases; nucleotides outside the gene matches: 7. The CDR3 spans 16 residues. CDR1 SGHAT and CDR2 FQDESV come from the germline V gene (reference sequence). Here the CDR3 DNA reads TGTGCCAGCAGCGCAGGACTAGCGGGATCGACCTACGAGCAGTACTTC. This translates into CASSAGLAGSTYEQYF.

The chain combines TRBV7-9 with TRBJ1-1, with D hard to call. CDR1 and CDR2 (germline): SEHNR, FQNEAQ (reference sequence). CDR3 size: 12 residues. Trimming shortened V by 2 bases and J by 6 bases, and 7 bases separated the two germline ends. The CDR3 DNA sequence: TGTGCCAGCAGCTTAACGCAGCCTGAAGCTTTCTTT. This sequence encodes CASSLTQPEAFF.

The rearrangement links TRBV9 to TRBJ2-7, with D perhaps being TRBD1 or TRBD2 (5 bases each). The CDR3 extends over 13 amino acids. The V and J ends lost 0 bases and 3 bases respectively, with 7 bases between them. Per the germline V gene, CDR1 is SGDLS and CDR2 is YYNGEE. The CDR3: CASSVGGYYEQYF. The DNA of the CDR3 is TGTGCCAGCAGCGTAGGGGGGTACTACGAGCAGTACTTC.

This chain joins TRBV7-6 and TRBJ2-7; 9 bases are shared with TRBD1. This CDR3 has 14 residues. Unmatched junction bases numbered 3, after V lost 3 bases and J lost 3 bases. Germline V CDR1 and CDR2: SGHVS, FNYEAQ. The CDR3 DNA is TGTGCCAGCAGCTTTGAGGGACAGGGCTACGAGCAGTACTTC. Translated, it gives CASSFEGQGYEQYF. The variable domain in full, completed from reference TRBV7-6 and TRBJ2-7, reads GAGVSQSPRYKVTKRGQDVALRCDPISGHVSLYWYRQALGQGPEFLTYFNYEAQQDKSGLPNDRFSAERPEGSISTLTIQRTEQRDSAMYRCASSFEGQGYEQYFGPGTRLTVT.

The chain links TRBV6-5 to TRBJ2-7; tentative D call: TRBD2 (7 bases). The CDR3 is 13 residues long. Germline loops: CDR1 MNHEY, CDR2 SVGAGI. V was trimmed by 6 bases and J by 6 bases, leaving 15 bases between them. CDR3 residues: CASSLGGGPEQYF. The DNA for the CDR3 is TGTGCCAGCAGCCTTGGGGGGGGGCCCGAGCAGTACTTC.

This chain connects TRBV19 to TRBJ2-7, with 8 bases fitting TRBD1. Germline loops: CDR1 LNHDA, CDR2 SQIVND (reference sequence). This CDR3 is 14 amino acids long. Trimming cost V 5 bases and J 6 bases; bases outside gene matches: 9. CDR3 coding DNA: TGTGCCAGTAGTCCGGGGACAGGCGGCAGCGAGCAGTACTTC. This translates into CASSPGTGGSEQYF.

V and J are TRBV20-1 and TRBJ2-3; 8 nucleotides line up with TRBD2. Germline CDR1 and CDR2: DFQATT and SNEGSKA (reference sequence). Trimming at V came to 7 bases and at J to 6 bases, leaving 12 bases not matched to a gene. The CDR3 spans 14 residues. In DNA, the CDR3 is TGCAGTGTTCGGGCGGGGGGAGATGTTGATACGCAGTATTTT. Its protein product is CSVRAGGDVDTQYF.

The gene calls are TRBV29-1 and TRBJ2-7, with 7 bases fitting TRBD1. The CDR3 has 14 amino acids. Trimming removed 3 bases from V and 3 bases from J; junction bases left unmatched: 8. Germline-derived CDR1 and CDR2 are SQVTM and ANQGSEA. DNA for the CDR3: TGCAGCGTTGAGGAGGAACAGGGGAACTACGAGCAGTACTTC. Protein sequence: CSVEEEQGNYEQYF.

The chain carries TRBV7-7 and TRBJ2-1; D gene unclear. Deletions cut 5 bases from V and 0 bases from J, with 20 bases between. The germline CDR1 and CDR2 sequences are SSHAT and FNYEAQ (reference sequence). This CDR3 is built from 18 residues. The CDR3 coding sequence is TGTGCCAGCAGCCCACGCACTACAACCGGCGGCTCCTACAATGAGCAGTTCTTC. It codes for CASSPRTTTGGSYNEQFF.

The genes are TRBV12-3 or TRBV12-4 and TRBJ1-5; no clear D gene. CDR3 length: 13 residues. V dropped 4 bases and J dropped 10 bases, with 14 bases sitting between them. The CDR3 coding sequence is TGTGCCAGCAGTTCCACCGGGGTGCATCCCCAGCATTTT. It is translated as CASSSTGVHPQHF.

The chain uses TRBV28 and TRBJ2-3; 7 positions match TRBD2. The CDR3 runs to 13 residues. V was clipped by 10 bases and J by 5 bases; unmatched bases: 9. Looked up from germline, CDR1 is MDHEN and CDR2 is SYDVKM. CDR3 DNA: TGTGCCACCGACCCGGGGAGGGGAGATACGCAGTATTTT. Protein: CATDPGRGDTQYF.